This TCR beta chain was sequenced in a study of control samples from healthy donors and cancer patients. Only in-frame clones appear in the TCRdb table, and some are missing; sequencing was by immunoSEQ multiplex PCR. The sample includes around 130,000 clones, about 83% of them seen just once. The clonotype comes from a man aged 25 to 40 in good health. The material sequenced was blood.

In DNA, the CDR3 is TGTGCCAGCAGCCCGACAGGGTTGCATCAGCCCCAGCATTTT. Amino acid sequence: CASSPTGLHQPQHF. The V gene is TRBV7-9, the J gene TRBJ1-5; the match to TRBD1 covers 7 bases. The length of the CDR3 is 14 residues. V lost 5 bases to trimming and J lost 5 bases; unmatched junction nucleotides: 6. The germline V gene encodes CDR1 SEHNR and CDR2 FQNEAQ (reference sequence).